Below, 15 T cell receptor beta chains from the same sample are listed, as sequenced in a study of OX40 agonist ivuxolimab in advanced cancers. Sequenced by immunoSEQ multiplex PCR; TCRdb stores in-frame clones only, minus some. The table records some 11,000 clones, around three quarters of them present only once. The input for sequencing was CD4+ or CD8+ T cells sorted from blood, taken in a trial of the OX40 agonist ivuxolimab. These receptors came from an adult with an advanced solid tumor such as melanoma, head and neck, liver or kidney cancer.

Only a few counts were recorded for this clone. The chain employs TRBV2 and TRBJ1-5; D gene uncertain. Germline values: CDR1 SNHLY, CDR2 FYNNEI. V lost 4 bases and J 1 base, leaving 17 bases between the germline ends. This CDR3 has 17 residues. This CDR3 reads CASSAGEGYRSNQPQHF. Here the CDR3 DNA reads TGTGCCAGCAGTGCAGGTGAAGGGTATAGGAGCAATCAGCCCCAGCATTTT.

The V call is TRBV11-2, the J call TRBJ2-1, with D perhaps matching TRBD1 (6 bases). Germline-derived CDR1 and CDR2 are SGHAT and FQNNGV. V lost 5 bases to trimming and J lost 15 bases, with 14 bases between them. The CDR3 is 11 amino acids. The CDR3 bases are TGTGCCAGCAGCACTGGACAGAACGGGTTCTTC. Amino acids: CASSTGQNGFF.

The chain combines TRBV5-8 with TRBJ2-5; 10 bases line up with TRBD2. The germline gives CDR1 SGHTS, CDR2 YDEGEE. V shed 4 bases, J shed 6 bases, and the junction held 12 bases outside the gene matches. There are 16 residues in the CDR3. The CDR3 is CASSQDSGRLGKTQYF. CDR3 in DNA: TGTGCCAGCAGCCAGGATAGCGGGAGGCTCGGAAAGACCCAGTACTTC.

The V call is TRBV5-1, the J call TRBJ2-1, with TRBD2 identical over 14 bases. This CDR3 contains 14 residues. Germline-derived CDR1 and CDR2 are SGHRS and YFSETQ. V lost 3 bases, J lost 10 bases, and 3 bases stayed unmatched. CDR3 in DNA: TGCGCCAGCAGCTCGACTAGCGGGAGGGGAGAGCAGTTCTTC. Translation gives CASSSTSGRGEQFF.

A few counts support this clone. CDR3 in amino acids: CASSFYRGTGELFF. The CDR3 DNA follows: TGTGCCAGCAGTTTTTACAGGGGAACCGGGGAGCTGTTTTTT. The J gene is TRBJ2-2, the V gene TRBV27; TRBD1 agrees at 7 bases. Per germline, CDR1 MNHEY and CDR2 SMNVEV (reference sequence). This CDR3 spans 14 amino acids. The V segment lost 3 bases and the J segment 5 bases; nucleotides outside the gene matches: 3.

This rearrangement joins TRBV28 to TRBJ2-7; tentative D call: TRBD1 (6 bases). Germline V lookup: CDR1 MDHEN, CDR2 SYDVKM. V lost 6 bases, J lost 5 bases, and 20 bases lay in between. This CDR3 has 15 residues. The CDR3 DNA follows: TGTGCCAGCAGGGACCCGGACAGCGGTATCGACGAGCAGTACTTC. This encodes CASRDPDSGIDEQYF.

V is TRBV9 and J is TRBJ2-7, with 11 positions matching TRBD2. The CDR3 runs to 16 residues. Germline V gene lookup returns CDR1 SGDLS and CDR2 YYNGEE. V lost 2 bases and J lost 5; bases outside the gene matches: 9. The CDR3 DNA reads TGTGCCAGCAGCGTTAGCGGGAGGGCCGCTCCCCACGAGCAGTACTTC. It encodes CASSVSGRAAPHEQYF.

V is TRBV5-5 and J is TRBJ2-5; no clear D gene. This CDR3 comprises 12 residues. Germline CDR1 and CDR2: SGHKS and YYEKEE (reference sequence). The V gene lost 0 bases and the J gene lost 4 bases, with 4 bases spanning the gap. CDR3 in DNA: TGTGCCAGCAGCTTGGAGGGAGAGACCCAGTACTTC. Translated: CASSLEGETQYF.

The V and J genes are TRBV30 and TRBJ1-2; D not certain. The length of the CDR3 is 11 residues. V was pared by 6 bases and J by 7 bases, with 12 bases between. Germline V lookup: CDR1 GTSNPN, CDR2 SVGIG (reference sequence). CDR3 in amino acids: CACVTEGGYTF. In DNA, the CDR3 is TGTGCCTGTGTCACAGAGGGTGGCTACACCTTC.

The chain combines TRBV4-2 with TRBJ2-7; D is possibly TRBD1 (5 bases). CDR1 is LGHNA, CDR2 YNFKEQ, per germline. With 4 bases removed from V and 2 bases from J, the gap between germline ends came to 12 bases. This CDR3 region has 14 residues. The CDR3 DNA reads as TGTGCCAGCAGCCCGTGGGGCGGAACCTACGAGCAGTACTTC. It is translated as CASSPWGGTYEQYF.

This chain uses TRBV5-1 with TRBJ2-7; D could derive from TRBD1 or TRBD2 (6 bases each). The CDR3 runs to 14 residues. Germline CDR1 SGHRS, CDR2 YFSETQ. V lost 0 bases, J lost 5 bases, and 12 bases lay in between. CDR3 sequence reads: CASSLGGGRHEQYF. Here the CDR3 DNA reads TGCGCCAGCAGCTTGGGTGGGGGGCGGCACGAGCAGTACTTC.

The chain combines TRBV2 with TRBJ2-7; D unresolved. Per germline, CDR1 SNHLY and CDR2 FYNNEI. Deletions cut 6 bases from V and 0 bases from J, with 9 bases between. The CDR3 runs 13 residues. The DNA of the CDR3 is TGTGCCAGCAGGGGTCCCCGCTCCTACGAGCAGTACTTC. Protein: CASRGPRSYEQYF.

In this sample, this clone turned up once. The J gene is TRBJ2-7, the V gene TRBV7-9; a weak D match, TRBD2 (6 bases). Trimming shortened V by 4 bases and J by 4 bases, and 14 bases separated the two germline ends. Germline V gives CDR1 SEHNR, CDR2 FQNEAQ (reference sequence). The CDR3 has 14 amino acids. The CDR3 here is CASSSRTNPYEQYF. The CDR3 DNA is TGTGCCAGCAGCTCGCGGACTAACCCATACGAGCAGTACTTC. Combining the CDR3 with reference TRBV7-9 and TRBJ2-7 gives the whole variable domain DTGVSQNPRHKITKRGQNVTFRCDPISEHNRLYWYRQTLGQGPEFLTYFQNEAQLEKSRLLSDRFSAERPKGSFSTLEIQRTEQGDSAMYLCASSSRTNPYEQYFGPGTRLTVT.

This sequence joins TRBV5-5 and TRBJ1-3; D gene ambiguous. Trimming cost V 5 bases and J 0 bases, with 15 bases left between them. The CDR3 totals 16 residues. Germline-derived CDR1 and CDR2 are SGHKS and YYEKEE (reference sequence). In DNA form, the CDR3 reads TGTGCCAGCAGTAGTTTATTACGGAGCTCTGGAAACACCATATATTTT. Its translation: CASSSLLRSSGNTIYF.

The chain links TRBV13 to TRBJ2-1; TRBD1 agrees at 8 bases. The CDR3 loop spans 14 amino acids. Germline V CDR1 and CDR2: PRHDT, FYEKMQ (reference sequence). V lost 0 bases to trimming and J lost 15 bases; unmatched junction nucleotides: 10. The CDR3 here is CASSLGQGVTQRFF. Written as DNA, the CDR3 is TGTGCCAGCAGCTTAGGACAGGGGGTCACTCAACGGTTCTTC.